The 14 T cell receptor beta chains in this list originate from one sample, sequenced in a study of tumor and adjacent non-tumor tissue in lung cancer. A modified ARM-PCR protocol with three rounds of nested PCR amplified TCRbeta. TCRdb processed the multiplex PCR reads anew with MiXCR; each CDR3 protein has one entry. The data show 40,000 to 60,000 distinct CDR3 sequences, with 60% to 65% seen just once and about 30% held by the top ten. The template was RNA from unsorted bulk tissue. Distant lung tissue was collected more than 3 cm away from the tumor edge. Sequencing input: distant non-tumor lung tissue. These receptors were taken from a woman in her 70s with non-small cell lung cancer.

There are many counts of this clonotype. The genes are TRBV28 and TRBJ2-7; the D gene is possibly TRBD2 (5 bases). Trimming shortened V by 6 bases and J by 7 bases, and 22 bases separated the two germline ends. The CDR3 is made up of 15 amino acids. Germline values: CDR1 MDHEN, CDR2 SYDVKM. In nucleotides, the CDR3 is TGTGCCAGCAGCAGCGTGGGGATAGCGACGGGGGAGCAGTACTTC. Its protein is CASSSVGIATGEQYF.

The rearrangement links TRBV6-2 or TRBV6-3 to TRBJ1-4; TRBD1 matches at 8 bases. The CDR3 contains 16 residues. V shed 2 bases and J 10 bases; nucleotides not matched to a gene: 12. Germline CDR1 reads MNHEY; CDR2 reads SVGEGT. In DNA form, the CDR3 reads TGTGCCAGCAGTTACACGCCGGGACAGGCCCGGGGAAAACTGTTTTTT. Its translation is CASSYTPGQARGKLFF.

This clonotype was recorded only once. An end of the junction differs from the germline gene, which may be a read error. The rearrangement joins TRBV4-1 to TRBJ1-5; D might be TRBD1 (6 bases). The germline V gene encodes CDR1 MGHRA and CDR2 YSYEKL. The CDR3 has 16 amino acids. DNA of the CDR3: TGCGCCAGCAGCGGTTGGGACAACGATAGCATTCAGCCCCAGCATTTT. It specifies CASSGWDNDSIQPQHF.

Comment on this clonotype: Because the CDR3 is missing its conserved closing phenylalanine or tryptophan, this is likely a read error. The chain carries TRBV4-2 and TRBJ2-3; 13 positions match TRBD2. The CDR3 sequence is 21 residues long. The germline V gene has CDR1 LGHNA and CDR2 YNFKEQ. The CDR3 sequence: CASSQEWTSGRKGTFFDTQYI. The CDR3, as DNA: TGTGCCAGTAGCCAAGAATGGACTAGCGGGAGAAAGGGTACCTTTTTCGATACGCAGTATATT.

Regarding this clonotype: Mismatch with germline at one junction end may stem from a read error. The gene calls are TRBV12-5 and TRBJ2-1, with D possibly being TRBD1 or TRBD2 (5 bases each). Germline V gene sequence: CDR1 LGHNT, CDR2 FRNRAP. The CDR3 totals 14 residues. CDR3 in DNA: TGTACTAGTGGTTTGGGCTCACAGGACAATGGGCAGTTCTTC. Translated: CTSGLGSQDNGQFF.

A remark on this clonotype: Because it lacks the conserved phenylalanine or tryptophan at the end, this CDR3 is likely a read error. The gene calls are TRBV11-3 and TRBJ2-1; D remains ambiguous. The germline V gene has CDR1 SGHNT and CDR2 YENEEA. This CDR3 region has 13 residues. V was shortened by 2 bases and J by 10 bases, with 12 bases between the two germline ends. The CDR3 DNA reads TGTGCCAGCAGCTTACCCTACCACTACGAGCAGTTCCTC. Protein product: CASSLPYHYEQFL.

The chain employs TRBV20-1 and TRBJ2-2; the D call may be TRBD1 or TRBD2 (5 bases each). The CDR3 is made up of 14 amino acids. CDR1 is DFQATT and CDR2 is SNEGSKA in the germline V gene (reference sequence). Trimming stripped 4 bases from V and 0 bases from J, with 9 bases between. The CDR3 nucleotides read TGCAGTGCTACCCCGGGGCCGAACACCGGGGAGCTGTTTTTT. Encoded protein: CSATPGPNTGELFF.

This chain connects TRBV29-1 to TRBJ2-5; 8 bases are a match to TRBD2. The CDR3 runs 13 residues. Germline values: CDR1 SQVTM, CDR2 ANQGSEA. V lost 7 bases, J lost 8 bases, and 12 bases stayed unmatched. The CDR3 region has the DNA TGCAGCGCTCGGGAGGGCGGCGGGGAAACCCAGTACTTC. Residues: CSAREGGGETQYF. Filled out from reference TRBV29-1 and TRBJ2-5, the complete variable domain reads SAVISQKPSRDICQRGTSLTIQCQVDSQVTMMFWYRQQPGQSLTLIATANQGSEATYESGFVIDKFPISRPNLTFSTLTVSNMSPEDSSIYLCSAREGGGETQYFGPGTRLLVL.

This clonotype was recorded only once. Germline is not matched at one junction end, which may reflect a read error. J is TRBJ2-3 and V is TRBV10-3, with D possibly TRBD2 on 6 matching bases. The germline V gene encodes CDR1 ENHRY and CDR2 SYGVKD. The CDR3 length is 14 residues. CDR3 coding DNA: TGTGCCATCAGACTAGCTGGAGAAACAGGTACGCAGTATTTT. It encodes CAIRLAGETGTQYF.

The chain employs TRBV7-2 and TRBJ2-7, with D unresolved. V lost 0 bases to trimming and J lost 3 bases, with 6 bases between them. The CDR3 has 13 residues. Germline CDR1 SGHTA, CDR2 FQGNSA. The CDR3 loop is CASSLAEGYEQYF. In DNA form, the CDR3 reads TGTGCCAGCAGCTTAGCGGAAGGCTACGAGCAGTACTTC.

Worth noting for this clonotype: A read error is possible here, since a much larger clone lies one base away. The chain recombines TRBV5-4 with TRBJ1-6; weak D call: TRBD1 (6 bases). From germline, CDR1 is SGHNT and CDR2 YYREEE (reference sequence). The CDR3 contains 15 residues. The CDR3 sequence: CANSLEARGNSPLHF. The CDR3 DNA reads TGTGCCAACAGCTTGGAGGCCAGGGGAAATTCACCCCTCCACTTT.

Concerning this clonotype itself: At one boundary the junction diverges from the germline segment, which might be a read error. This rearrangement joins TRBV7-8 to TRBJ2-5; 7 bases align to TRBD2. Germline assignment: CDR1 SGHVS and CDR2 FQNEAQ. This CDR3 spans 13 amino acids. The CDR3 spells CASTPSGREIQYF. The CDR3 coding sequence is TGTGCCAGCACCCCTAGCGGAAGGGAGATCCAGTACTTC.

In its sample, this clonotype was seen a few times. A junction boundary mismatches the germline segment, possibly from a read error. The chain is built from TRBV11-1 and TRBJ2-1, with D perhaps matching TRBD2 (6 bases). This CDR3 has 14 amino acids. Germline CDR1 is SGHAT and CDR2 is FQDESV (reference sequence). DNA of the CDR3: TGTGCCAACAGCTTAGCGGCGTGGGAGGATGAGCAGTTCTTC. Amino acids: CANSLAAWEDEQFF. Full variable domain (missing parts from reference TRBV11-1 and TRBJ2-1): EAEVAQSPRYKITEKSQAVAFWCDPISGHATLYWYRQILGQGPELLVQFQDESVVDDSQLPKDRFSAERLKGVDSTLKIQPAELGDSAMYLCANSLAAWEDEQFFGPGTRLTVL.

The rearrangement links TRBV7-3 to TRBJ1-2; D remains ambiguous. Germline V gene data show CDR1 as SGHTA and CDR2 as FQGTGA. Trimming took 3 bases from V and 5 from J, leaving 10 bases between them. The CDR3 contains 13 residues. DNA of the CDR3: TGTGCCAGCAGCTTTGGTCGGAGGTATGGCTACACCTTC. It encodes CASSFGRRYGYTF.